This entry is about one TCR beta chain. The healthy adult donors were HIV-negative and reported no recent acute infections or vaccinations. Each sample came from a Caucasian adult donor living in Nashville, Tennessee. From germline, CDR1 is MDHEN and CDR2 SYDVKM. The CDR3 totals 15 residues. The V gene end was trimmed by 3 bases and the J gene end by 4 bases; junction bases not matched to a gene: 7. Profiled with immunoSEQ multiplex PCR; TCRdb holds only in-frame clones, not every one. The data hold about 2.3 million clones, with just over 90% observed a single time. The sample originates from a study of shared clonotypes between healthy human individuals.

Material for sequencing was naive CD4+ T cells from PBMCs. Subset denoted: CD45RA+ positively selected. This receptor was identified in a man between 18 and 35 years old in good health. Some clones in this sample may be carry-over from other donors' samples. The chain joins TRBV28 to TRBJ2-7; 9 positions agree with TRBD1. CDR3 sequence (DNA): TGTGCCAGCAGTTTTGCATCGGACAGGGGTTACGAGCAGTACTTC. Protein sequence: CASSFASDRGYEQYF.